This TCR beta chain was observed in a study of blood T cells in healthy people across ages. This clonotype was observed a handful of times. What it binds is unknown. PCR was performed a second time for 7 to 11 cycles using a sample-barcoded 5' primer and a J-beta primer mix. All cDNA molecules were each tagged by a template-switch adaptor with 12 random nucleotides. TCRdb re-derived calls from the 5' RACE reads in MiXCR, one entry per CDR3 protein. The table records around 700,000 distinct CDR3 sequences, 20% to 25% of them present only once. Findings and limits, study-wide: Long-lived donors had more naive CD4+ cells and higher diversity than aged donors.

The germline V gene has CDR1 MDHEN and CDR2 SYDVKM. After removal of 5 bases from V and 6 bases from J, the junction contained 15 bases not matched to a gene. This CDR3 region has 17 residues. Another study also made use of these data, one on T cells of mothers and their children.

This sequence was found in a boy between 10 and 17 years old in good health. Material: blood. V and J are TRBV28 and TRBJ2-1, with 8 bases aligning to TRBD1. The CDR3 is CASSPLPGQGGGNEQFF. The CDR3 nucleotides read TGTGCCAGCAGTCCCCTCCCCGGACAGGGTGGGGGCAATGAGCAGTTCTTC.